This passage covers 10 T cell receptor beta chains from one sample sequenced in a study of beta chain features in type 1 diabetes (dated by TCRdb to 2017 to 2018). Study-wide findings and limitations: A moderate but significant shortening of TCRB CDR3 length was observed in type 1 diabetes patients in all four CD4+ subsets.

The protocol used for the library was the immunoSEQ multiplex PCR assay. All of the isolated RNA was reverse transcribed with the High Capacity cDNA Reverse Transcription Kit, so expressed TCRB transcripts were sequenced. TCRdb took this table from immuneACCESS and kept in-frame rearrangements with V and J called. Such tables lack part of the clones; where checked against another copy, unresolved V genes explain under half of the gap, and the rest is unexplained. In all, the sample holds around 250,000 clones, and approximately 15% of those were seen once. The ten largest clones add up to under 0.02% of the sample. No cognate antigen is known for these TCRs. Sequencing input: naive CD4+ T cells from blood. This sample's cell subset or site label indicates: true naive CD4+ T cells. These receptor sequences come from a man aged 25 to 45 with type 1 diabetes.

This clone was counted a few times. V and J are TRBV7-8 and TRBJ2-3; D may be TRBD2 (6 bases). CDR1 and CDR2 from the germline V gene are SGHVS and FQNEAQ. Trimming removed 4 bases from V and 3 bases from J, with 11 bases in between. This CDR3 spans 14 amino acids. The CDR3 protein is CASSYLAETDTQYF. The DNA of the CDR3 is TGTGCCAGCAGCTATTTAGCGGAAACAGATACGCAGTATTTT.

The chain uses TRBV9 and TRBJ2-3; 9 positions match TRBD1. In germline, CDR1 is SGDLS, CDR2 YYNGEE. V dropped 3 bases and J dropped 3; count of bases not matched to a gene: 5. The CDR3 is 15 amino acids. This CDR3 reads CASSAWTGETDTQYF. The CDR3 bases are TGTGCCAGCAGCGCCTGGACAGGGGAGACAGATACGCAGTATTTT.

CDR3 in DNA: TGTGCCAGCAGCGTCAGGACTAGCGGGAGGTTAGGACAAGAGACCCAGTACTTC. Protein product: CASSVRTSGRLGQETQYF. This chain joins TRBV9 and TRBJ2-5, with 14 bases lining up with TRBD2. CDR1 is SGDLS, CDR2 YYNGEE, per germline. CDR3 length equals 18 residues. Losses at the gene ends were 2 bases for V and 2 bases for J; bases not matched to a gene: 8.

This clone was found a few times. J is TRBJ2-3 and V is TRBV9; D is possibly TRBD2 (6 bases). The CDR3 sequence is 15 residues long. CDR1 is SGDLS and CDR2 is YYNGEE in the germline V gene. The V end lost 4 bases, the J end lost 0 bases, and 12 bases lay between the germline ends. The chain's CDR3 is CASSLGGASTDTQYF. Here the CDR3 DNA reads TGTGCCAGCAGCCTCGGAGGGGCTAGCACAGATACGCAGTATTTT.

V gene TRBV25-1 combines with J gene TRBJ2-7, with 7 bases aligning to TRBD1. CDR3 length equals 14 residues. V lost 4 bases, J lost 2 bases, and 5 bases stayed unmatched. Per germline, CDR1 MGHDK and CDR2 SYGVNS. CDR3 bases: TGTGCCAGCAGTGGTCAGGGACAGACCTACGAGCAGTACTTC. It specifies CASSGQGQTYEQYF.

The V call is TRBV20-1, the J call TRBJ1-4; D gene uncertain. This CDR3 is built from 11 residues. V dropped 2 bases and J dropped 7 bases, with 5 bases sitting between them. Per the germline V gene, CDR1 is DFQATT and CDR2 is SNEGSKA (reference sequence). The CDR3 nucleotides read TGCAGTGCTAGACTAAGTGAAAAACTGTTTTTT. Translated: CSARLSEKLFF.

The chain uses TRBV6-6 and TRBJ2-7; TRBD1 aligns across 8 bases. V dropped 6 bases and J dropped 6; count of bases not matched to a gene: 7. The CDR3 loop spans 13 amino acids. The germline gives CDR1 MNHNY, CDR2 SVGAGI (reference sequence). CDR3 in amino acids: CASRVQGDREQYF. In DNA, the CDR3 is TGTGCCAGCAGGGTACAGGGGGATCGCGAGCAGTACTTC.

The chain is built from TRBV6-5 and TRBJ1-5, with D hard to call. Trimming left V 2 bases short and J 4 bases short, with 6 bases between. Germline-derived CDR1 and CDR2 are MNHEY and SVGAGI. CDR3 size: 13 residues. The CDR3 coding sequence is TGTGCCAGCAGTTACGTCCCAAATCAGCCCCAGCATTTT. Amino acid sequence: CASSYVPNQPQHF.

The gene calls are TRBV4-1 and TRBJ2-7; D possibly corresponds to TRBD2 (6 bases). V lost 0 bases and J lost 5, with 23 bases in between. Germline assignment: CDR1 MGHRA and CDR2 YSYEKL. This CDR3 region has 18 residues. CDR3 loop: CASSQETYRALSGDEQYF. The CDR3 DNA sequence: TGCGCCAGCAGCCAAGAAACATACCGGGCTCTATCGGGGGACGAGCAGTACTTC.

The chain carries TRBV19 and TRBJ1-1; TRBD1 matches at 9 bases. CDR1 is LNHDA, CDR2 SQIVND, per germline (reference sequence). J lost 10 bases, V lost 6 bases, and 6 bases had no gene match. CDR3 length: 12 residues. The CDR3 DNA sequence: TGTGCCAGTAGCGAACAGGGGGCTCGAGCTTTCTTT. Translation gives CASSEQGARAFF. Drawing the rest from reference TRBV19 and TRBJ1-1, the complete variable domain is DGGITQSPKYLFRKEGQNVTLSCEQNLNHDAMYWYRQDPGQGLRLIYYSQIVNDFQKGDIAEGYSVSREKKESFPLTVTSAQKNPTAFYLCASSEQGARAFFGQGTRLTVV.